This TCR beta chain appears in the sequencing data of a study of blood T cell repertoires in COVID-19. Looking at the study overall: PBMCs, B-cell-depleted T cells, or T cells were the source of the cDNA or gDNA that made up the material.

Individuals aged roughly 18 to 100 years were recruited from 24 US areas. Donors were grouped by their self-reported clinical history. In the 2 weeks before study entry, exposed participants met a COVID-19 case, which was PCR-confirmed or clinician-diagnosed. Germline V gives CDR1 SEHNR, CDR2 FQNEAQ (reference sequence). Trimming took off 1 base at V and 5 bases at J, with 9 bases between the two ends. The CDR3 sequence is 14 residues long. Sequencing used immunoSEQ multiplex PCR; TCRdb keeps in-frame clones, though not all of them. The sample records hundreds of thousands of clones, about four fifths being singletons.

This clonotype was obtained from a woman aged 50 to 60 who had been exposed to COVID-19. The sample consisted of PBMCs or T cells enriched from blood (not recorded which). This sequence joins TRBV7-9 and TRBJ1-5, with a tentative D call TRBD1 (5 bases). The CDR3 DNA is TGTGCCAGCAGCTTAGGGGGCGGGGATCAGCCCCAGCATTTT. It yields the protein CASSLGGGDQPQHF. Full variable domain (rest looked up from reference TRBV7-9 and TRBJ1-5): DTGVSQNPRHKITKRGQNVTFRCDPISEHNRLYWYRQTLGQGPEFLTYFQNEAQLEKSRLLSDRFSAERPKGSFSTLEIQRTEQGDSAMYLCASSLGGGDQPQHFGDGTRLSIL.